This TCR beta chain was recovered during a study of early T cells in non-severe SARS-CoV-2 infection. Study-level results: VDJdb matching skewed toward anti-spike CD8 responses, missing private and CD4 specificities.

This CDR3 has 12 amino acids. CDR1 and CDR2 from the germline V gene are SNHLY and FYNNEI. The germline V and J ends were trimmed by 8 bases and 16 bases, with 21 bases remaining between them. TCRdb used MiXCR to reprocess the 5' RACE reads, holding one entry per CDR3 protein. The sample lists fewer than 65,000 distinct CDR3 sequences, roughly 9% occurring once. As concerns this clonotype: Its target is unknown.

This chain links TRBV2 with TRBJ2-1, with D maybe TRBD2 (5 bases). The receptor's source is an adult who was a healthcare worker with PCR-confirmed SARS-CoV-2 infection or an uninfected control (not recorded which). The sequencing sample was made of whole blood. The CDR3 sequence: CASGWEPRPSFF. The CDR3 bases are TGTGCCAGCGGTTGGGAGCCGCGGCCCTCTTTCTTC.